This T cell receptor (beta chain) was identified in a study of shared clonotypes between healthy human individuals. Germline lookup yields CDR1 SGHTA and CDR2 FQGNSA. This CDR3 has 15 residues. V lost 1 base and J 0 bases, leaving 7 bases between the germline ends. Profiled with immunoSEQ multiplex PCR; TCRdb holds only in-frame clones, not every one. The sample consists of around 1.4 million clones, approximately 98.5% of them appearing once. The sequenced material came from naive CD4+ T cells sorted from blood. Subset specified: CD45RA+ positively selected. The chain couples TRBV7-2 to TRBJ2-1; D gene uncertain. This receptor was obtained from a young man in good health. The CDR3 is CASSLVLSSYNEQFF. DNA for the CDR3: TGTGCCAGCAGCTTAGTTCTGAGCTCCTACAATGAGCAGTTCTTC.